This T cell receptor (beta chain) was identified in a study of lymphopenia after photon versus proton radiotherapy. Study findings and constraints: A bigger post-nadir fall in TCR diversity correlated inversely with survival time in deceased patients. Oligoclonal CD8+ Temra expansion after nadir drove photon patients' diversity drop.

In the case of this clone: Its antigen is currently unknown.

CDR3 size: 15 residues. J was trimmed by 6 bases and V by 5 bases; bases with no gene match: 4. CDR1 is SGHVT, CDR2 SQSDAQ, per germline. Here immunoSEQ multiplex PCR was the method, and the copy in TCRdb shows in-frame clones only, minus some. Of about 8,300 clones listed, 80% to 90% are singletons. The source is an elderly man with cholangiocarcinoma. Sequences were derived from peripheral blood, sampled from a patient treated with photon-based radiotherapy. V gene TRBV7-4 combines with J gene TRBJ2-3, with 14 nucleotides matching TRBD2. The CDR3 loop reads CASSRLAGGQDTQYF. The CDR3 DNA follows: TGTGCCAGCAGCCGACTAGCGGGGGGGCAGGATACGCAGTATTTT.